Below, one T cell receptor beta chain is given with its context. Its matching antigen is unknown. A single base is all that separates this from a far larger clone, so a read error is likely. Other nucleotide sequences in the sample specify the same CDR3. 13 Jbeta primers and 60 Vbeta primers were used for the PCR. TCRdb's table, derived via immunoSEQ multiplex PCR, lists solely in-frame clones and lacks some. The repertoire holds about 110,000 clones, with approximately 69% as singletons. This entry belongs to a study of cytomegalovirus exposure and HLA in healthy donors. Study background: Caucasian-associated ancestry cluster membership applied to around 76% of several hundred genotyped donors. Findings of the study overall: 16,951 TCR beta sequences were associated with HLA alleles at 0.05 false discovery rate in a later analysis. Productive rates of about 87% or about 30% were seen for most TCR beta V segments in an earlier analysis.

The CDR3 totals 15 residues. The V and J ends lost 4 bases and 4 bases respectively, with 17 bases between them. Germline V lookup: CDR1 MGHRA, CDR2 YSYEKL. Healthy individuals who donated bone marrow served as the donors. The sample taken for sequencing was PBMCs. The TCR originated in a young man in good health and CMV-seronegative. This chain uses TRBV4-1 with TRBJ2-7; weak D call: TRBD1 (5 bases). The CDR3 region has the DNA TGCGCCAGCAGCCCCGGCCAGGGTGCAGATTACGAGCAGTACTTC. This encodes CASSPGQGADYEQYF.